The 25 T cell receptor beta chains reported below all come from one sample, sequenced in a study of cytomegalovirus exposure and HLA in healthy donors. With 60 Vbeta and 13 Jbeta primers, the PCR was carried out. Repertoires were generated with immunoSEQ multiplex PCR, while TCRdb's copy carries only in-frame clones and drops some. Of about 190,000 clones listed, approximately 80% are singletons. Sequenced material: PBMCs. The receptors originated from a woman aged 30 to 39 in good health and CMV-seropositive.

The sample holds a few counts of this clone. Written as DNA, the CDR3 is TGTGCCAGCAGTCTGGAAGGCAGGGAGCAGTACTTC. As protein: CASSLEGREQYF. The chain is built from TRBV14 and TRBJ2-7; D ambiguous. The CDR3 loop spans 12 amino acids. The V gene lost 6 bases and the J gene lost 7 bases, with 13 bases spanning the gap. Germline lookup yields CDR1 SGHDN and CDR2 FVKESK.

The J gene is TRBJ2-3, the V gene TRBV10-1, with D possibly TRBD1 on 6 matching bases. V lost 2 bases, J lost 6 bases, and 9 bases lay in between. The CDR3 has 13 residues. Germline lookup yields CDR1 WNHNN and CDR2 SYGVQD (reference sequence). The CDR3 loop reads CASSEQGWDTQYF. CDR3 sequence (DNA): TGCGCCAGCAGTGAGCAGGGGTGGGATACGCAGTATTTT.

CDR3 amino acids: CASSMGGSGPQHF. Here the CDR3 DNA reads TGTGCCAGTAGTATGGGAGGTTCGGGGCCCCAGCATTTT. The chain joins TRBV19 to TRBJ1-5, with D hard to call. Germline assignment: CDR1 LNHDA and CDR2 SQIVND (reference sequence). The V end lost 3 bases, the J end lost 9 bases, and 12 bases lay between the germline ends. CDR3 size: 13 residues.

The chain joins TRBV5-8 to TRBJ2-1, with 7 bases matching TRBD2. Trimming removed 4 bases from V and 5 bases from J; junction bases left unmatched: 9. This CDR3 has 15 amino acids. CDR1 is SGHTS, CDR2 YDEGEE, per germline. The DNA of the CDR3 is TGTGCCAGCAGCATGGGGACTACTAATAACAATGAGCAGTTCTTC. Residues: CASSMGTTNNNEQFF. Looking up the rest from reference TRBV5-8 and TRBJ2-1 gives the full variable domain: EAGVTQSPTHLIKTRGQQATLRCSPISGHTSVYWYQQALGLGLQFLLWYDEGEERNRGNFPPRFSGRQFPNYSSELNVNALELEDSALYLCASSMGTTNNNEQFFGPGTRLTVL.

The CDR3 region is CASSVAGTSGVYNEQFF. DNA for the CDR3: TGTGCCAGCAGTGTCGCCGGGACTAGCGGGGTGTACAATGAGCAGTTCTTC. V usage is TRBV2 and J usage is TRBJ2-1; 13 bases fit TRBD2. Trimming cost V 4 bases and J 4 bases; bases outside gene matches: 7. The length of the CDR3 is 17 residues. In germline, CDR1 is SNHLY, CDR2 FYNNEI.

The rearrangement uses TRBV29-1 and TRBJ1-2; 7 bases align to TRBD1. The CDR3 contains 12 residues. The junction had 5 bases not matched to a gene; V was cut back by 6 bases and J by 4 bases. Looked up from germline, CDR1 is SQVTM and CDR2 is ANQGSEA. The CDR3 spells CSVGQEIYGYTF. CDR3 coding DNA: TGCAGCGTAGGACAGGAGATCTATGGCTACACCTTC. The variable domain in full, completed from reference TRBV29-1 and TRBJ1-2, reads SAVISQKPSRDICQRGTSLTIQCQVDSQVTMMFWYRQQPGQSLTLIATANQGSEATYESGFVIDKFPISRPNLTFSTLTVSNMSPEDSSIYLCSVGQEIYGYTFGSGTRLTVV.

This chain links TRBV10-2 with TRBJ2-7; TRBD2 is a possible D gene (6 bases). Trimming removed 3 bases at V and 6 bases at J, with 18 bases between. CDR1 and CDR2 (germline): WSHSY, SAAADI. The CDR3 has 15 residues. For the CDR3, the DNA is TGCGCCAGCAGTGATCCCGCAAGGAGACTAGGCGAGCAGTACTTC. It codes for CASSDPARRLGEQYF.

V is TRBV29-1 and J is TRBJ1-1, with D maybe TRBD1 (6 bases). Germline V lookup: CDR1 SQVTM, CDR2 ANQGSEA. Trimming cost V 2 bases and J 5 bases, with 24 bases left between them. The CDR3 loop spans 17 amino acids. In nucleotides, the CDR3 is TGCAGCGTTGAAAGAAGACAGGATAGAGATTTAGGTACTGAAGCTTTCTTT. Amino acid sequence: CSVERRQDRDLGTEAFF.

In its sample, this clone was seen once. The chain uses TRBV5-5 and TRBJ2-7; 9 positions match TRBD2. With V trimmed by 3 bases and J by 5 bases, 9 bases remained unmatched. The CDR3 totals 15 residues. CDR1 is SGHKS and CDR2 is YYEKEE in the germline V gene (reference sequence). The CDR3 reads CASSSTGTSWDEQYF. DNA of the CDR3: TGTGCCAGCAGCTCTACCGGGACTAGCTGGGACGAGCAGTACTTC.

This chain connects TRBV29-1 to TRBJ2-7; the match to TRBD1 covers 8 bases. The germline V gene encodes CDR1 SQVTM and CDR2 ANQGSEA. Losses at the gene ends were 4 bases for V and 3 bases for J; bases not matched to a gene: 8. The CDR3 has 14 residues. The CDR3 loop is CSVVTGGLYYEQYF. The CDR3 DNA is TGCAGCGTTGTAACAGGGGGGTTATACTACGAGCAGTACTTC.

The chain links TRBV27 to TRBJ1-3, with 7 nucleotides matching TRBD1. This CDR3 is 16 amino acids long. J lost 0 bases, V lost 5 bases, and 7 bases had no gene match. The germline gives CDR1 MNHEY, CDR2 SMNVEV (reference sequence). The CDR3 sequence is CASSPDRLTSGNTIYF. CDR3 DNA sequence: TGTGCCAGCAGTCCGGACAGGTTAACCTCTGGAAACACCATATATTTT.

This clone has only a few counts. The rearrangement links TRBV6-5 to TRBJ2-7, with TRBD1 as a possible D gene (6 bases). Trimming removed 5 bases from V and 7 bases from J, with 18 bases in between. The germline V gene has CDR1 MNHEY and CDR2 SVGAGI. This CDR3 contains 14 residues. CDR3 sequence (DNA): TGTGCCAGCAGTATTCGGGACCCCACAGGGGAGCAGTACTTC. Translating gives CASSIRDPTGEQYF.

This clone was recorded a few times. The chain uses TRBV5-1 and TRBJ2-2, with 7 bases matching TRBD1. V shed 1 base, J shed 7 bases, and the junction held 13 bases outside the gene matches. The CDR3 has 17 amino acids. Per the germline V gene, CDR1 is SGHRS and CDR2 is YFSETQ. The CDR3 nucleotides read TGCGCCAGCAGCTTGTTGGCGACAGGGTTTCAAAACGGGGAGCTGTTTTTT. Its translation: CASSLLATGFQNGELFF.

The chain couples TRBV15 to TRBJ2-1; perhaps TRBD2 as D (6 bases). Trimming left V 7 bases short and J 9 bases short, with 16 bases between. The CDR3 is made up of 13 amino acids. CDR1 is LNHNV, CDR2 YYDKDF, per germline (reference sequence). The CDR3 DNA follows: TGTGCCACCACATGGGGGGTTGGGTTTGAGCAGTTCTTC. This encodes CATTWGVGFEQFF.

The chain recombines TRBV7-3 with TRBJ2-1; TRBD1 matches 8 bases. Trimming took 1 base from V and 5 from J; bases not matched to a gene: 7. Germline CDR1 SGHTA, CDR2 FQGTGA. There are 16 residues in the CDR3. CDR3 DNA sequence: TGTGCCAGCAGCTTAAATTCAGGGGGCTTCGACAATGAGCAGTTCTTC. Translation gives CASSLNSGGFDNEQFF. Supplemented by reference TRBV7-3 and TRBJ2-1, the full variable domain reads GAGVSQTPSNKVTEKGKYVELRCDPISGHTALYWYRQSLGQGPEFLIYFQGTGAADDSGLPNDRFFAVRPEGSVSTLKIQRTERGDSAVYLCASSLNSGGFDNEQFFGPGTRLTVL.

The chain uses TRBV6-1 and TRBJ2-1, with 9 bases lining up with TRBD2. With 5 bases clipped from V and 3 bases from J, the junction kept 5 bases outside the gene matches. This CDR3 contains 15 residues. The germline gives CDR1 MNHNS, CDR2 SASEGT. The CDR3 protein is CASSKTSGIYNEQFF. CDR3 nucleotide sequence: TGTGCCAGCAGTAAGACTAGCGGTATCTACAATGAGCAGTTCTTC.

CDR3 in DNA: TGTGCCAGCAGCTTTGGCCACACCTTCTCTGGAAACACCATATATTTT. Encoded protein: CASSFGHTFSGNTIYF. V and J are TRBV11-2 and TRBJ1-3; D is uncertain. Trimming shortened V by 3 bases and J by 0 bases, and 12 bases separated the two germline ends. Germline CDR1 and CDR2: SGHAT and FQNNGV. This CDR3 contains 16 residues.

The CDR3 DNA reads as TGTGCCAGCAGCCAAGACTCTAGCGGGCTTAAATCCTACAATGAGCAGTTCTTC. It is translated as CASSQDSSGLKSYNEQFF. The rearrangement joins TRBV4-2 to TRBJ2-1; 8 nucleotides match TRBD2. Germline V gene lookup returns CDR1 LGHNA and CDR2 YNFKEQ. V shed 0 bases, J shed 1 base, and the junction held 8 bases outside the gene matches. The CDR3 contains 18 residues.

The CDR3 region is CASTIGGQGGEKLFF. The CDR3 coding sequence is TGTGCCAGCACCATAGGGGGACAGGGAGGTGAAAAACTGTTTTTT. This chain uses TRBV28 with TRBJ1-4, with TRBD1 identical over 9 bases. The germline V gene has CDR1 MDHEN and CDR2 SYDVKM. The CDR3 sequence is 15 residues long. Trimming took 7 bases from V and 7 from J; bases not matched to a gene: 10.

This clone was seen only once. The rearrangement links TRBV6-5 to TRBJ1-5; a possible D gene is TRBD1 (6 bases). Germline V CDR1 and CDR2: MNHEY, SVGAGI. V was trimmed by 8 bases and J by 1 base, leaving 15 bases between them. The CDR3 runs to 15 residues. The CDR3: CASGGTGVSNQPQHF. As DNA, the CDR3 is TGTGCCAGCGGGGGCACTGGGGTAAGCAATCAGCCCCAGCATTTT.

The chain employs TRBV5-1 and TRBJ2-1; TRBD2 aligns across 9 bases. Germline V lookup: CDR1 SGHRS, CDR2 YFSETQ. V gave up 4 bases and J gave up 8 bases; unmatched junction bases: 16. The CDR3 consists of 17 residues. CDR3 region: CASSPGWIAGVLDEQFF. In nucleotides, the CDR3 is TGCGCCAGCAGCCCGGGGTGGATAGCGGGAGTTTTGGATGAGCAGTTCTTC. The full variable domain, its missing parts supplied by reference TRBV5-1 and TRBJ2-1, is KAGVTQTPRYLIKTRGQQVTLSCSPISGHRSVSWYQQTPGQGLQFLFEYFSETQRNKGNFPGRFSGRQFSNSRSEMNVSTLELGDSALYLCASSPGWIAGVLDEQFFGPGTRLTVL.

CDR3 sequence (DNA): TGTGCCAGTAGCGGGGGACTAGCATATCGCCAAGAGACCCAGTACTTC. This encodes CASSGGLAYRQETQYF. The chain employs TRBV28 and TRBJ2-5, with 9 bases lining up with TRBD2. Per germline, CDR1 MDHEN and CDR2 SYDVKM. Unmatched junction bases numbered 12, after V lost 9 bases and J lost 1 base. The CDR3 is made up of 16 amino acids.

As concerns this clone: The same CDR3 can be traced to other DNA sequences in this sample. The chain recombines TRBV7-9 with TRBJ2-3; maybe TRBD2 (7 bases). The CDR3 is made up of 16 amino acids. Deletions cut 8 bases from V and 0 bases from J, with 18 bases between. Per the germline V gene, CDR1 is SEHNR and CDR2 is FQNEAQ (reference sequence). The CDR3 bases are TGTGCCAGCGCGGGGGCCCGGGGTACTAGCACAGATACGCAGTATTTT. Translation gives CASAGARGTSTDTQYF.

The chain couples TRBV18 to TRBJ2-7, with TRBD1 matching over 8 bases. Germline V gives CDR1 KGHSH, CDR2 LQKENI. The CDR3 consists of 15 residues. V shed 3 bases and J 6 bases; nucleotides not matched to a gene: 10. The CDR3 DNA reads as TGTGCCAGCTCACCTAGCCGGACAGGGTTAAGCGAGCAGTACTTC. Its protein is CASSPSRTGLSEQYF.

CDR3 in amino acids: CASSRPGQGAYEQYF. In DNA form, the CDR3 reads TGTGCCAGCAGTCGCCCGGGACAGGGGGCATACGAGCAGTACTTC. The chain is built from TRBV27 and TRBJ2-7, with TRBD1 identical over 12 bases. CDR3 size: 15 residues. Per germline, CDR1 MNHEY and CDR2 SMNVEV (reference sequence). The V gene end was trimmed by 5 bases and the J gene end by 4 bases; junction bases not matched to a gene: 6.